A single T cell receptor (beta chain) is shown here with its context. Its antigen is unidentified. A much more abundant neighbour one base away suggests this may be a read error. Patients aged 18 to 65 had newly diagnosed hyperthyroidism that had lasted under 2 months. Orbital computed tomography and thyroid ultrasound, together with serum TRAb and thyroxine and clinical symptoms, were used for diagnoses. The data were obtained in a study of T cells in Graves' hyperthyroidism and ophthalmopathy. Whole-study findings and limits: Most expanded thyroid clonotypes above 0.001 recurred in blood. Using 13 V-J features, a model discriminated ophthalmopathy from stable hyperthyroidism.

Template material for amplifying TCR beta CDR3 regions consisted of RNA transcripts. TCR CDR3 regions were first amplified by RT-PCR with HTBI primers. TCRdb reprocessed the multiplex PCR reads with MiXCR, giving one entry per CDR3 protein. The sample contains roughly 400,000 distinct CDR3 sequences, 15% to 18% of which appear only once. The sequencing sample was made of blood. The receptor was derived from a woman aged 18 to 35 with Graves' hyperthyroidism that later progressed to Graves' ophthalmopathy.

The CDR3 DNA is TGTGCCAGCACCATTGACAGGGTGGCAGATACGCAGTATTTT. Amino acid sequence: CASTIDRVADTQYF. This chain connects TRBV28 to TRBJ2-3, with 7 bases matching TRBD1. In germline, CDR1 is MDHEN, CDR2 SYDVKM. The CDR3 runs 14 residues. V lost 7 bases, J lost 4 bases, and 8 bases stayed unmatched. The whole variable domain, remainder taken from reference TRBV28 and TRBJ2-3, is DVKVTQSSRYLVKRTGEKVFLECVQDMDHENMFWYRQDPGLGLRLIYFSYDVKMKEKGDIPEGYSVSREKKERFSLILESASTNQTSMYLCASTIDRVADTQYFGPGTRLTVL.